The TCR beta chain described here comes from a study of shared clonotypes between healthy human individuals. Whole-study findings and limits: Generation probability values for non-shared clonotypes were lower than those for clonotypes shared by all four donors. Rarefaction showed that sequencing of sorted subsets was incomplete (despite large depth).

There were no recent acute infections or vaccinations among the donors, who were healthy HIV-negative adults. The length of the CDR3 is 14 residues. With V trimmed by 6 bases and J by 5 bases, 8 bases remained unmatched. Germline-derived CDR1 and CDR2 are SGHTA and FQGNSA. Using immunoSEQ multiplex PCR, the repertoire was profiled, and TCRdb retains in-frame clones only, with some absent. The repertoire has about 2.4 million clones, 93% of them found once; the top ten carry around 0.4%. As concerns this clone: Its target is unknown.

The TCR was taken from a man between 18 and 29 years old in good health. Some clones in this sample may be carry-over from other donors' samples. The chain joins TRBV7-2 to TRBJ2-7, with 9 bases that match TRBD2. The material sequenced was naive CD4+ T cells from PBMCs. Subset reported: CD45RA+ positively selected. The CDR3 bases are TGTGCCAGCAGTTCTTCCGGGACTAGCAACGAGCAGTACTTC. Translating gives CASSSSGTSNEQYF.